This T cell receptor beta chain was obtained from a study of blood T cell repertoires in COVID-19. TCRdb's copy holds only in-frame clones and misses some; the assay was immunoSEQ multiplex PCR. Among just over 300,000 clones, around 87% were seen once, and the ten largest hold approximately 2.2%. The source of this sequence is a young man with active or convalescent COVID-19. The material sequenced was peripheral blood.

The CDR3 region is CASSPDASSYGYTF. The CDR3 DNA reads TGTGCCAGCAGCCCCGACGCTAGCAGCTATGGCTACACCTTC. The rearrangement joins TRBV7-9 to TRBJ1-2; no clear D. This CDR3 region has 14 residues. Germline lookup yields CDR1 SEHNR and CDR2 FQNEAQ (reference sequence). With 5 bases removed from V and 4 bases from J, the gap between germline ends came to 14 bases.